This T cell receptor (beta chain) was documented in a study of regulatory T cells in long-lasting Graves disease. Study-level points and caveats: Patients with persistent Graves' had lower TCR diversity than newly diagnosed patients. Persistent disease preferred TRBV28, TRBJ1-2 and TRBJ2-5.

Germline V gene data show CDR1 as PRHDT and CDR2 as FYEKMQ (reference sequence). This CDR3 is 16 amino acids long. Trimming removed 6 bases from V and 9 bases from J; junction bases left unmatched: 12. With iRepertoire HTBI primers and Arm-PCR of CDR3 regions, TCR beta libraries were built. Each CDR3 protein gets one entry after TCRdb re-called the multiplex PCR reads with MiXCR. This sample has around 500,000 distinct CDR3 sequences, with less than 25% found just once. The time point: persistent/refractory GD, antithyroid drugs over 5 years with positive TRAb. PBMCs provided the RNA from which the TCR library was made. Turning to this clonotype: The antigen is unknown.

The sequence was collected from a female donor with Graves disease. The chain has TRBV13 and TRBJ2-1, with 12 bases lining up with TRBD2. The sample in question was peripheral blood mononuclear cells (PBMCs), obtained when the disease was refractory, from a patient treated with antithyroid drugs. CDR3: CASRGGGASGRGEQFF. The CDR3 DNA sequence: TGTGCCAGCAGAGGGGGAGGAGCTAGCGGGAGGGGTGAGCAGTTCTTC.